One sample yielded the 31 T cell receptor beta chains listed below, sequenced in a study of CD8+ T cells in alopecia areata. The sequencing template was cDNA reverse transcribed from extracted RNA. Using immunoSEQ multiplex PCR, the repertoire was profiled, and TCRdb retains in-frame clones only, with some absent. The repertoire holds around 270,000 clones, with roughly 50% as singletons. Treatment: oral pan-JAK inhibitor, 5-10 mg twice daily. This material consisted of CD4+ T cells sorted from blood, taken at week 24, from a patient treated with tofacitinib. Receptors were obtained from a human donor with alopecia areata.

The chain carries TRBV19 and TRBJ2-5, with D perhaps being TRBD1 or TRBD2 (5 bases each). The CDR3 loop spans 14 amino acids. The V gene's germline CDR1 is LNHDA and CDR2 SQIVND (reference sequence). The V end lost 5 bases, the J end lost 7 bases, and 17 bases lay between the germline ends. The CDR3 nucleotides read TGTGCCAGTAGTCAGGGACCGCCGCTGGGGACCCAGTACTTC. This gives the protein CASSQGPPLGTQYF.

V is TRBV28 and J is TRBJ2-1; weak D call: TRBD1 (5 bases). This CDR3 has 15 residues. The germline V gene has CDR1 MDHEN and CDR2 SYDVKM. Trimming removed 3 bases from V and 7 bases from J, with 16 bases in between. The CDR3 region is CASSFGRTLLNEQFF. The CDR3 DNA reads TGTGCCAGCAGTTTTGGTAGGACACTTTTGAATGAGCAGTTCTTC.

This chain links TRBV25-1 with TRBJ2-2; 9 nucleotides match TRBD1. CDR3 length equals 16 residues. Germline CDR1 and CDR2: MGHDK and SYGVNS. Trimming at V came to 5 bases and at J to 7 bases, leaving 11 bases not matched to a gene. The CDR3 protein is CASSFRDRVAIGELFF. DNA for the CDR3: TGTGCCAGCAGTTTCCGGGACAGGGTAGCCATCGGGGAGCTGTTTTTT.

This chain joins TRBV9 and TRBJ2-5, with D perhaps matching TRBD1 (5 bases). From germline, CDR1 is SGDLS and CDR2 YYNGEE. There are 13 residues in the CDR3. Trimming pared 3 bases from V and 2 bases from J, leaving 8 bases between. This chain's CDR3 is CASSGTRQETQYF. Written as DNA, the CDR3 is TGTGCCAGCAGCGGGACAAGACAAGAGACCCAGTACTTC.

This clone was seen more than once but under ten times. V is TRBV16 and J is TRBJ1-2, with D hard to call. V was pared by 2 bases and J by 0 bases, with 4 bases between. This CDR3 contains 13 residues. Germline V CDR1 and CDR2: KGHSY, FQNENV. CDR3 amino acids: CASSQLSNYGYTF. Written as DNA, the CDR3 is TGTGCCAGCAGCCAACTGTCTAACTATGGCTACACCTTC.

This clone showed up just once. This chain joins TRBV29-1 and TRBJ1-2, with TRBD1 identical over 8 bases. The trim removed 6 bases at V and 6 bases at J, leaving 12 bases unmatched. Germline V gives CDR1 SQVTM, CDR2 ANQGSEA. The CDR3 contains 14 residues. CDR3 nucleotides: TGCAGCGTGCTCGCCTGGACAGGGTTCGATGGCTACACCTTC. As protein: CSVLAWTGFDGYTF. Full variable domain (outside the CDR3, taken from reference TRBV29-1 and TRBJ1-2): SAVISQKPSRDICQRGTSLTIQCQVDSQVTMMFWYRQQPGQSLTLIATANQGSEATYESGFVIDKFPISRPNLTFSTLTVSNMSPEDSSIYLCSVLAWTGFDGYTFGSGTRLTVV.

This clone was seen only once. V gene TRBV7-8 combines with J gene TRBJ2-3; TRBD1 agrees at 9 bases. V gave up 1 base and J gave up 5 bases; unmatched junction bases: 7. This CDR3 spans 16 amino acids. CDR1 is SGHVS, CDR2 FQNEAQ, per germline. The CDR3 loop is CASSLDRGRGRDTQYF. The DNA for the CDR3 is TGTGCCAGCAGCTTAGACAGGGGGCGAGGGAGAGATACGCAGTATTTT.

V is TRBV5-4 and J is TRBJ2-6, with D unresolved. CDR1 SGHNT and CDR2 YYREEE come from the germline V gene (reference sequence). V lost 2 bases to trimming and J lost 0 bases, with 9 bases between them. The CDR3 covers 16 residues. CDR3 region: CASSFRWNSGANVLTF. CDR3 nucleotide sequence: TGTGCCAGCAGCTTTAGGTGGAACTCTGGGGCCAACGTCCTGACTTTC.

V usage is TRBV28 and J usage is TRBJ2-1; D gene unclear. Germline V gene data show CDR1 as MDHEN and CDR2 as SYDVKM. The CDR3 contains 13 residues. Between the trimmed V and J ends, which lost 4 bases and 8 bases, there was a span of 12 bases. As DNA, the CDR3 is TGTGCCAGCAGTTCCTTTGCCTCGGATGAGCAGTTCTTC. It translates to CASSSFASDEQFF.

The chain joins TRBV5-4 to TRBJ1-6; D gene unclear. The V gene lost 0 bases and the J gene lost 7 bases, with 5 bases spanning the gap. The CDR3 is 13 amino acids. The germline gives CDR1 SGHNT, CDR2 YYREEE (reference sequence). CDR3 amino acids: CASSLDSNSPLHF. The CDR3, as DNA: TGTGCCAGCAGCTTGGACTCAAATTCACCCCTCCACTTT.

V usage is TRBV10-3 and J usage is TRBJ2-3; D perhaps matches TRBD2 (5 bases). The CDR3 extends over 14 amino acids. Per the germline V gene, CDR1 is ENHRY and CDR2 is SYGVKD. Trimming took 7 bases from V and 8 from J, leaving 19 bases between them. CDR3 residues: CAIMARLPDGTQYF. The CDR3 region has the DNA TGTGCCATCATGGCGAGACTACCGGATGGTACGCAGTATTTT.

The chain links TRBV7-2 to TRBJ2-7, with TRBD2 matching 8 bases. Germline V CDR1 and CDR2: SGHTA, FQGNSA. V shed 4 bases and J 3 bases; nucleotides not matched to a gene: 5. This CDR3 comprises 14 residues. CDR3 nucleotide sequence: TGTGCCAGCAGCTGGACTAGCTCCGGCTACGAGCAGTACTTC. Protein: CASSWTSSGYEQYF.

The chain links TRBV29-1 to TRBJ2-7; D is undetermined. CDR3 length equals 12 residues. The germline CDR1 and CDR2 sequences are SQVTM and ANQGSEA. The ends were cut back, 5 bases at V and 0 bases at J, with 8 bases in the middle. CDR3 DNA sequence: TGCAGCGTTACCAGTTTCTCCTACGAGCAGTACTTC. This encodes CSVTSFSYEQYF.

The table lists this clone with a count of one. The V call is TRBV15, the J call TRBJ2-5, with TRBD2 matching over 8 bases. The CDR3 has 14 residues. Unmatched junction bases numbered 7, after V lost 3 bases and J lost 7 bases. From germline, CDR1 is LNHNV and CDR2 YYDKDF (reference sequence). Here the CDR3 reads CATSRGLDGGTQYF. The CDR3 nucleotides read TGTGCCACCAGCAGGGGACTAGACGGGGGGACCCAGTACTTC.

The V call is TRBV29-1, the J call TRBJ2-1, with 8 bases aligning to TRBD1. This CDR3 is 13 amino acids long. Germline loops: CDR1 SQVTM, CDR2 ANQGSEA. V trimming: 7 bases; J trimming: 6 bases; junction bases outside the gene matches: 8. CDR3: CSGLGQGFNEQFF. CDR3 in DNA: TGCAGCGGCCTCGGACAGGGTTTCAATGAGCAGTTCTTC.

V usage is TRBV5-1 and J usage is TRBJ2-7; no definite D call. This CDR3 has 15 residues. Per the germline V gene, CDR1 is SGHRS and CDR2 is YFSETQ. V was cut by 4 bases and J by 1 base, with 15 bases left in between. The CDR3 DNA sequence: TGCGCCAGCAGCCTGTTTCGCTCCAGTTCCTACGAGCAGTACTTC. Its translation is CASSLFRSSSYEQYF.

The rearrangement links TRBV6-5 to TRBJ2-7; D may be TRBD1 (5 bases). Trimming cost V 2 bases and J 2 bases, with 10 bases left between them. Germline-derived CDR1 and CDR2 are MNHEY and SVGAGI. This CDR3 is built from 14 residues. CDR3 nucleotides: TGTGCCAGCAGTTACCGACAGCCTACCTACGAGCAGTACTTC. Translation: CASSYRQPTYEQYF.

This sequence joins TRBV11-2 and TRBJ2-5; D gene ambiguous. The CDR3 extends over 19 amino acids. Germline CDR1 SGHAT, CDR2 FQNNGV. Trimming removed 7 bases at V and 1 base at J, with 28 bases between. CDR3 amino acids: CASTPRVLPLYEIQETQYF. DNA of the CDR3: TGTGCCAGCACCCCCCGGGTTCTGCCGCTGTATGAGATCCAAGAGACCCAGTACTTC.

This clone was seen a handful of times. The DNA for the CDR3 is TGCAGCGTTGTTAGGGTCACGAAGGGTACTGAAGCTTTCTTT. It encodes CSVVRVTKGTEAFF. J is TRBJ1-1 and V is TRBV29-1; no clear D. CDR1 and CDR2 (germline): SQVTM, ANQGSEA. CDR3 length: 14 amino acids. The V gene lost 4 bases and the J gene lost 5 bases, with 17 bases spanning the gap.

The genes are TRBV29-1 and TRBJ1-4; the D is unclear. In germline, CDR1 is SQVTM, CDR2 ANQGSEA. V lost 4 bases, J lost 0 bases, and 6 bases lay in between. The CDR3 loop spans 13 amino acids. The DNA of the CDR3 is TGCAGCGTTGTGAGCACAACTAATGAAAAACTGTTTTTT. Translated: CSVVSTTNEKLFF.

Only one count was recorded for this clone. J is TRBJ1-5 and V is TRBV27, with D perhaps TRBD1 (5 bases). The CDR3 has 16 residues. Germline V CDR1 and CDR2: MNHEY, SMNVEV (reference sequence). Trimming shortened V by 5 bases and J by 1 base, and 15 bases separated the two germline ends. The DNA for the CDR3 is TGTGCCAGCAGTCCAAACGGGGCTTCGAGCAATCAGCCCCAGCATTTT. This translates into CASSPNGASSNQPQHF.

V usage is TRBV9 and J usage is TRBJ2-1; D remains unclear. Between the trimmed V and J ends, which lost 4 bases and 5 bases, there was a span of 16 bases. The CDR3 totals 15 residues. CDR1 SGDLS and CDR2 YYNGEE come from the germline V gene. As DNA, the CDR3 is TGTGCCAGCAGCACCTTTGGCAGGACCAACAATGAGCAGTTCTTC. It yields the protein CASSTFGRTNNEQFF. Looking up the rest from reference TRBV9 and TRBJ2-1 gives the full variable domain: DSGVTQTPKHLITATGQRVTLRCSPRSGDLSVYWYQQSLDQGLQFLIQYYNGEERAKGNILERFSAQQFPDLHSELNLSSLELGDSALYFCASSTFGRTNNEQFFGPGTRLTVL.

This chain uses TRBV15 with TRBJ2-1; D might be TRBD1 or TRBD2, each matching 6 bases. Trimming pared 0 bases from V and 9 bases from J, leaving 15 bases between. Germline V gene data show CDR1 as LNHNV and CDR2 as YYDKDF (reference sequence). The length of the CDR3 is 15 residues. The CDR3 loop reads CATSRERRGLGEQFF. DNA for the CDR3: TGTGCCACCAGCAGAGAACGCCGGGGGCTGGGTGAGCAGTTCTTC. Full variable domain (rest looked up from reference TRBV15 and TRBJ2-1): DAMVIQNPRYQVTQFGKPVTLSCSQTLNHNVMYWYQQKSSQAPKLLFHYYDKDFNNEADTPDNFQSRRPNTSFCFLDIRSPGLGDTAMYLCATSRERRGLGEQFFGPGTRLTVL.

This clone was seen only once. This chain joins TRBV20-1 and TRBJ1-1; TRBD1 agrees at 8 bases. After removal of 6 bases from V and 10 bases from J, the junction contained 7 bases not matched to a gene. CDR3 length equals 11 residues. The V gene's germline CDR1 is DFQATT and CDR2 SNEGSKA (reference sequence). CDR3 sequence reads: CSARDRSGAFF. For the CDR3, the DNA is TGCAGTGCCCGGGACAGGTCGGGAGCTTTCTTT.

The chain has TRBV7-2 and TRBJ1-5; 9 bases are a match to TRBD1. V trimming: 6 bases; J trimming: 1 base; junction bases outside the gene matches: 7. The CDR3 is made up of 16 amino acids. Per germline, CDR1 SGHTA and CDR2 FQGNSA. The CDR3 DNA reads TGTGCCAGCAGGACCTCTGGGACAGGGAGCAATCAGCCCCAGCATTTT. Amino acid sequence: CASRTSGTGSNQPQHF.

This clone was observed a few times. CDR3: CASSLAGRSPLHF. CDR3 DNA sequence: TGCGCCAGCAGCTTGGCGGGTCGGTCACCCCTCCACTTT. V usage is TRBV5-1 and J usage is TRBJ1-6, with D uncertain. CDR1 is SGHRS, CDR2 YFSETQ, per germline. The CDR3 length is 13 residues. Trimming removed 0 bases at V and 10 bases at J, with 8 bases between.

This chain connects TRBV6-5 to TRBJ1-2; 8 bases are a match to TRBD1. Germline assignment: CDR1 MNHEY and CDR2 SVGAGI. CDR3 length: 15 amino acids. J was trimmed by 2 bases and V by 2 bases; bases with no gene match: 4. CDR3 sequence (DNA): TGTGCCAGCAGTTACCGGACAGGGACCAACTATGGCTACACCTTC. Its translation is CASSYRTGTNYGYTF.

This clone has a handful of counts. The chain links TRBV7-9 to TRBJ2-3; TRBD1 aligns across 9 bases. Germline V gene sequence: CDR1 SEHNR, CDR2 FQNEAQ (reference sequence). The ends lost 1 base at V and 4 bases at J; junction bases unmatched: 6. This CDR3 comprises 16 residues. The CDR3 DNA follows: TGTGCCAGCAGCTTAGGGGGACAGGGCCGATCAGATACGCAGTATTTT. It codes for CASSLGGQGRSDTQYF.

The DNA for the CDR3 is TGTGCCAGCAGCCGCCCGGACTATGGAAACACCATATATTTT. Protein sequence: CASSRPDYGNTIYF. The V call is TRBV11-2, the J call TRBJ1-3; D unclear. Trimming took off 5 bases at V and 3 bases at J, with 11 bases between the two ends. The CDR3 runs to 14 residues. CDR1 and CDR2 (germline): SGHAT, FQNNGV.

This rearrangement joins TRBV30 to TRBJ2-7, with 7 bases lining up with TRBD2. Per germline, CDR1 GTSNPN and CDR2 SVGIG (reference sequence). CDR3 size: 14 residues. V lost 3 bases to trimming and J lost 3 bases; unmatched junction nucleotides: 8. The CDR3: CAWSVGRRDYEQYF. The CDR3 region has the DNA TGTGCCTGGAGCGTCGGGAGGAGGGACTACGAGCAGTACTTC.

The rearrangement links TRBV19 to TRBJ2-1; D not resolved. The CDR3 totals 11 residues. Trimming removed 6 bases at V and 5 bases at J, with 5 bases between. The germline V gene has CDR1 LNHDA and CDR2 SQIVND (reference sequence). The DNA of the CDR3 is TGTGCCAGTAGCTTGAACAATGAGCAGTTCTTC. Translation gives CASSLNNEQFF.